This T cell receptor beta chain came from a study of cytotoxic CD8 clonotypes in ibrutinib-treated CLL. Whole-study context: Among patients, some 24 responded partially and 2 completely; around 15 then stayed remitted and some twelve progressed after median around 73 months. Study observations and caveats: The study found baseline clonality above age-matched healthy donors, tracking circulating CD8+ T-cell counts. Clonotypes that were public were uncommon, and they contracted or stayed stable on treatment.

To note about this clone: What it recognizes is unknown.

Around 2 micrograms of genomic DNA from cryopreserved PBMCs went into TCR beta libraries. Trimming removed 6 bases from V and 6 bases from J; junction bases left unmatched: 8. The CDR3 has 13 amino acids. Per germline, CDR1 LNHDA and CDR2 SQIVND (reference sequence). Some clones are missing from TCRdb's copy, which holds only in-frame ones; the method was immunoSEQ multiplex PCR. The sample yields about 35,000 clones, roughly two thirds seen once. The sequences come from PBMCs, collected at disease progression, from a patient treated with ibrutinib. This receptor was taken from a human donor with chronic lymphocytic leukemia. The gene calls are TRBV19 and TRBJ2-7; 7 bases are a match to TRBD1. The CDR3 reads CASRRTGSGEQYF. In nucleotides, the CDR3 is TGTGCCAGTAGACGGACAGGATCTGGCGAGCAGTACTTC.